A selection of T cell receptor beta chains follows, all from one sample in a study of spatial heterogeneity in lung cancer. TCRdb itself ran the 5' RACE reads through MiXCR, one entry per CDR3 protein. This table has more than 75,000 distinct CDR3 sequences, just under 20% appearing once. Specimen: PBMCs, collected at follow-up. These receptors originate from a male donor with early-stage non-small cell lung cancer. The CDR3 runs from the conserved cysteine through the conserved F or W. Each record gives: clone size, V gene, D gene, J gene, CDR3 protein, CDR3 DNA. D genes are given only for firm matches. Where a row states a size, it is once, few, many or the class of an expanded clone; other rows omit it.

size: .; V: TRBV4-1; D: TRBD1; J: TRBJ2-3; CDR3: CASSHTPGQGTDTQYF; DNA: TGCGCCAGCAGCCACACACCGGGACAGGGCACAGATACGCAGTATTTT
size: few; V: TRBV20-1; D: .; J: TRBJ1-6; CDR3: CSARITGGNSPLHF; DNA: TGCAGTGCTAGAATAACCGGGGGTAATTCACCCCTCCACTTT
size: many; V: TRBV20-1; D: .; J: TRBJ2-7; CDR3: CSGRDDYEQYF; DNA: TGCAGTGGTAGAGACGACTACGAGCAGTACTTC
size: .; V: TRBV20-1; D: .; J: TRBJ1-1; CDR3: CSASWGMNTEAFF; DNA: TGCAGTGCTAGTTGGGGTATGAACACTGAAGCTTTCTTT
size: few; V: TRBV6-6; D: TRBD1; J: TRBJ1-1; CDR3: CASSYRGQGSSGNTEAFF; DNA: TGTGCCAGCAGTTACCGGGGACAGGGTTCTTCTGGGAACACTGAAGCTTTCTTT
size: few; V: TRBV15; D: .; J: TRBJ1-2; CDR3: CATSRDHGRAPSQANYGYTF; DNA: TGTGCCACCAGCAGAGATCATGGTCGAGCGCCTAGCCAAGCTAACTATGGCTACACCTTC
size: few; V: TRBV7-2; D: .; J: TRBJ1-1; CDR3: CASSLPRGMNTEAFF; DNA: TGTGCCAGCAGCCTACCCCGGGGGATGAACACTGAAGCTTTCTTT
size: .; V: TRBV6-2/TRBV6-3; D: .; J: TRBJ2-6; CDR3: CASSYLVSGANVLTF; DNA: TGTGCCAGCAGTTATTTGGTCTCTGGGGCCAACGTCCTGACTTTC
size: .; V: TRBV7-2; D: .; J: TRBJ2-3; CDR3: CASGPGPTDTQYF; DNA: TGTGCCAGCGGCCCGGGGCCCACAGATACGCAGTATTTT
size: .; V: TRBV6-4; D: TRBD1; J: TRBJ2-1; CDR3: CASSRDRGNEQFF; DNA: TGTGCCAGCTCCAGGGACAGGGGCAATGAGCAGTTCTTC
size: few; V: TRBV24-1; D: .; J: TRBJ1-2; CDR3: CATSGGDFYGYTF; DNA: TGTGCCACCAGTGGAGGGGACTTCTATGGCTACACCTTC
size: few; V: TRBV7-2; D: .; J: TRBJ2-7; CDR3: CASSLGGSFGEQYF; DNA: TGTGCCAGCAGCTTGGGCGGTAGTTTCGGGGAGCAGTACTTC
size: .; V: TRBV27; D: .; J: TRBJ1-1; CDR3: CASSLNRRNTEAFF; DNA: TGTGCCAGCAGTTTGAACAGAAGGAACACTGAAGCTTTCTTT
size: .; V: TRBV10-3; D: TRBD1; J: TRBJ1-1; CDR3: CAISEAGQGRLNTEAFF; DNA: TGTGCCATCAGTGAGGCGGGACAGGGGCGTCTGAACACTGAAGCTTTCTTT
size: few; V: TRBV2; D: .; J: TRBJ1-6; CDR3: CASSLEGRSPLHF; DNA: TGTGCCAGCAGCCTCGAGGGACGTTCACCCCTCCACTTT
size: .; V: TRBV3-1; D: .; J: TRBJ1-5; CDR3: CASSLTNNQPQHF; DNA: TGTGCCAGCAGCCTAACCAACAATCAGCCCCAGCATTTT
size: .; V: TRBV7-3; D: .; J: TRBJ1-2; CDR3: CASSPNMGTPGYTF; DNA: TGTGCCAGCAGCCCAAACATGGGGACCCCTGGCTACACCTTC
size: .; V: TRBV7-9; D: .; J: TRBJ1-1; CDR3: CASSLPKGGEAFF; DNA: TGTGCCAGCAGCTTACCGAAAGGGGGTGAAGCTTTCTTT
size: .; V: TRBV20-1; D: TRBD2; J: TRBJ2-5; CDR3: CSASWRGGPRTQYF; DNA: TGCAGTGCTAGTTGGCGGGGGGGCCCCCGGACCCAGTACTTC
size: .; V: TRBV6-5; D: TRBD2; J: TRBJ2-3; CDR3: CASRKTSGAQRYTQYF; DNA: TGTGCCAGCAGAAAGACTAGCGGGGCCCAGCGGTATACGCAGTATTTT
size: .; V: TRBV12-3/TRBV12-4; D: .; J: TRBJ2-3; CDR3: CASSLLLTDTQYF; DNA: TGTGCCAGCAGTTTGCTCCTCACAGATACGCAGTATTTT
size: .; V: TRBV6-1; D: .; J: TRBJ2-4; CDR3: CASSESWGAKNIQYF; DNA: TGTGCCAGCAGTGAATCTTGGGGAGCCAAAAACATTCAGTACTTC
size: few; V: TRBV24-1; D: .; J: TRBJ2-3; CDR3: CATSDPIPDTQYF; DNA: TGTGCCACCAGTGACCCAATACCAGATACGCAGTATTTT
size: .; V: TRBV24-1; D: .; J: TRBJ2-6; CDR3: CATSAPGANVLTF; DNA: TGTGCCACCAGTGCTCCGGGGGCCAACGTCCTGACTTTC
size: .; V: TRBV27; D: .; J: TRBJ2-1; CDR3: CASSLSGRGDEQFF; DNA: TGTGCCAGCAGTTTATCAGGAAGGGGGGATGAGCAGTTCTTC
size: many; V: TRBV15; D: .; J: TRBJ2-1; CDR3: CATSRPSYNEQFF; DNA: TGTGCCACCAGCAGGCCCTCCTACAATGAGCAGTTCTTC
size: .; V: TRBV20-1; D: .; J: TRBJ1-1; CDR3: CSASDQGGGEAFF; DNA: TGCAGTGCTTCCGACCAGGGAGGAGGCGAAGCTTTCTTT
size: .; V: TRBV13; D: TRBD1; J: TRBJ1-1; CDR3: CASSTRQGRFTEAFF; DNA: TGTGCCAGCAGCACAAGACAGGGGAGGTTCACTGAAGCTTTCTTT
size: few; V: TRBV7-9; D: .; J: TRBJ2-3; CDR3: CASSLDLQRGQYF; DNA: TGTGCCAGCAGCTTAGACCTGCAACGAGGGCAGTATTTT
size: .; V: TRBV20-1; D: TRBD1; J: TRBJ2-4; CDR3: CSATWDRGQNIQYF; DNA: TGCAGTGCTACCTGGGACAGGGGGCAAAACATTCAGTACTTC
size: .; V: TRBV27; D: .; J: TRBJ1-2; CDR3: CASTFLGGEGGYTF; DNA: TGTGCCAGCACCTTCCTCGGCGGGGAAGGGGGCTACACCTTC
size: .; V: TRBV4-1; D: .; J: TRBJ2-4; CDR3: CASSQERSGTDIQYF; DNA: TGCGCCAGCAGCCAAGAACGTAGCGGGACAGACATTCAGTACTTC
size: few; V: TRBV24-1; D: .; J: TRBJ1-1; CDR3: CATSDQLYTEAFF; DNA: TGTGCCACCAGTGATCAATTATACACTGAAGCTTTCTTT
size: many; V: TRBV5-1; D: TRBD1; J: TRBJ2-6; CDR3: CASRPGQGIWSLSVLTF; DNA: TGCGCCAGCAGACCGGGACAGGGTATCTGGTCTTTGAGCGTCCTGACTTTC
size: .; V: TRBV29-1; D: TRBD1; J: TRBJ2-4; CDR3: CSVDTDRDHIQYF; DNA: TGCAGCGTCGATACAGACAGGGATCACATTCAGTACTTC
size: few; V: TRBV6-6; D: .; J: TRBJ2-5; CDR3: CASSSQRVETQYF; DNA: TGTGCCAGCAGCTCTCAGCGGGTAGAGACCCAGTACTTC
size: .; V: TRBV20-1; D: .; J: TRBJ1-3; CDR3: CSASDSGPSGNTIYF; DNA: TGCAGTGCTTCAGACAGCGGACCCTCTGGAAACACCATATATTTT
size: .; V: TRBV29-1; D: .; J: TRBJ1-4; CDR3: CSVVTSFNEKLFF; DNA: TGCAGCGTTGTGACAAGCTTTAATGAAAAACTGTTTTTT
size: once; V: TRBV29-1; D: .; J: TRBJ1-5; CDR3: CSVEETDHYSNQPQHF; DNA: TGCAGCGTTGAAGAGACCGATCATTATAGCAATCAGCCCCAGCATTTT
size: .; V: TRBV11-1; D: .; J: TRBJ1-1; CDR3: CASSLAWGDNTEAFF; DNA: TGTGCCAGCAGCTTAGCATGGGGAGATAACACTGAAGCTTTCTTT
size: few; V: TRBV20-1; D: .; J: TRBJ1-6; CDR3: CSARETANSPLHF; DNA: TGCAGTGCTAGAGAGACAGCGAATTCACCCCTCCACTTT
size: .; V: TRBV12-3/TRBV12-4; D: .; J: TRBJ1-1; CDR3: CASRTRQKPNTEAFF; DNA: TGTGCCAGCAGGACACGACAGAAACCGAACACTGAAGCTTTCTTT
size: few; V: TRBV24-1; D: TRBD1; J: TRBJ2-5; CDR3: CATSDLKGQPFQETQYF; DNA: TGTGCCACCAGTGATCTTAAGGGACAGCCGTTCCAAGAGACCCAGTACTTC
size: .; V: TRBV7-9; D: .; J: TRBJ2-7; CDR3: CASSFGHDPTAYEQYF; DNA: TGTGCCAGCAGCTTCGGACACGATCCCACAGCCTACGAGCAGTACTTC
size: few; V: TRBV7-6; D: TRBD1; J: TRBJ1-6; CDR3: CASSTGQTRSPLHF; DNA: TGTGCCAGCAGCACGGGACAGACCCGCTCACCCCTCCACTTT
size: few; V: TRBV5-4; D: .; J: TRBJ1-4; CDR3: CASSLLVSGATNEKLFF; DNA: TGTGCCAGCAGCTTGCTAGTAAGCGGCGCAACTAATGAAAAACTGTTTTTT
size: .; V: TRBV5-1; D: TRBD1; J: TRBJ1-2; CDR3: CASSQGQGSRGYTF; DNA: TGCGCCAGCAGCCAAGGACAGGGATCGCGTGGCTACACCTTC
size: many; V: TRBV3-1; D: TRBD2; J: TRBJ2-5; CDR3: CASSLPSGTQETQYF; DNA: TGTGCCAGCAGCCTCCCTAGCGGGACTCAAGAGACCCAGTACTTC
size: .; V: TRBV5-1; D: TRBD1; J: TRBJ2-2; CDR3: CASSAPGQGNTGELFF; DNA: TGCGCCAGCAGCGCCCCGGGACAGGGGAACACCGGGGAGCTGTTTTTT
size: few; V: TRBV20-1; D: .; J: TRBJ2-4; CDR3: CSAGPADIQYF; DNA: TGCAGTGCGGGCCCAGCCGACATTCAGTACTTC